Each of the 28 T cell receptor beta chains below was sequenced from the same sample in a study of cytomegalovirus exposure and HLA in healthy donors. Sequencing used immunoSEQ multiplex PCR; TCRdb keeps in-frame clones, though not all of them. The sample consists of fewer than 250,000 clones, roughly 83% of them appearing once. The specimen was PBMCs. These receptors all come from a woman aged 18 to 35 in good health and CMV-seronegative.

The rearrangement joins TRBV5-6 to TRBJ2-3; TRBD2 matches 8 bases. Trimming took 4 bases from V and 1 from J; bases not matched to a gene: 8. The CDR3 extends over 16 amino acids. Germline loops: CDR1 SGHDT, CDR2 YYEEEE. The CDR3 region is CASSRYSGMGTDTQYF. CDR3 coding DNA: TGTGCCAGCAGCCGGTATAGCGGGATGGGCACAGATACGCAGTATTTT. The complete variable domain, with remaining parts taken from reference TRBV5-6 and TRBJ2-3, reads DAGVTQSPTHLIKTRGQQVTLRCSPKSGHDTVSWYQQALGQGPQFIFQYYEEEERQRGNFPDRFSGHQFPNYSSELNVNALLLGDSALYLCASSRYSGMGTDTQYFGPGTRLTVL.

This clone was seen just once. This chain uses TRBV2 with TRBJ2-7, with D possibly TRBD2 on 5 matching bases. Trimming pared 5 bases from V and 3 bases from J, leaving 17 bases between. This CDR3 has 15 residues. Germline V gene lookup returns CDR1 SNHLY and CDR2 FYNNEI. In DNA, the CDR3 is TGTGCCAGCAGTCCCCCGGGAACAATCTACTACGAGCAGTACTTC. It encodes CASSPPGTIYYEQYF.

V usage is TRBV19 and J usage is TRBJ1-2, with 8 positions matching TRBD1. The J segment lost 3 bases and the V segment lost 7 bases, leaving 16 bases of the junction unmatched. Looked up from germline, CDR1 is LNHDA and CDR2 is SQIVND (reference sequence). CDR3 length: 17 residues. The CDR3 loop is CASIGMDRVGYDYGYTF. The CDR3 DNA reads TGTGCCAGTATTGGAATGGACAGGGTGGGTTACGACTATGGCTACACCTTC.

The CDR3 nucleotides are TGTGCCAGCAGTTTCCTAGGCGTAGGGAGAAGCACAGATACGCAGTATTTT. Translation: CASSFLGVGRSTDTQYF. V is TRBV27 and J is TRBJ2-3, with D tentatively TRBD2 (5 bases). V was shortened by 3 bases and J by 0 bases, with 16 bases between the two germline ends. Germline V CDR1 and CDR2: MNHEY, SMNVEV (reference sequence). The CDR3 length is 17 residues.

In its sample, this clone was seen once. The gene calls are TRBV4-1 and TRBJ2-2; D is possibly TRBD1 (7 bases). Per the germline V gene, CDR1 is MGHRA and CDR2 is YSYEKL. V lost 1 base to trimming and J lost 5 bases, with 20 bases between them. This CDR3 is built from 18 residues. CDR3 nucleotides: TGCGCCAGCAGCCAAGGGAATACTGGACAGGCGGGAACCGGGGAGCTGTTTTTT. Translation gives CASSQGNTGQAGTGELFF.

The chain links TRBV2 to TRBJ2-1; 9 positions agree with TRBD2. Unmatched junction bases numbered 6, after V lost 8 bases and J lost 10 bases. Germline V gene lookup returns CDR1 SNHLY and CDR2 FYNNEI. The length of the CDR3 is 12 residues. The CDR3 DNA is TGTGCCAGCGAGGCTAGCGGGGACGAGCAGTTCTTC. Protein sequence: CASEASGDEQFF.

The chain joins TRBV7-2 to TRBJ2-2, with a weak D call TRBD1 (5 bases). CDR3 length: 16 amino acids. Per germline, CDR1 SGHTA and CDR2 FQGNSA. V was trimmed by 5 bases and J by 7 bases, leaving 20 bases between them. The CDR3 sequence is CASSPRSGRASGELFF. CDR3 bases: TGTGCCAGCAGCCCTCGATCGGGCAGGGCCAGCGGGGAGCTGTTTTTT.

This clone has just a few counts. This chain uses TRBV2 with TRBJ2-7; the D gene is possibly TRBD2 (6 bases). Between the trimmed V and J ends, which lost 8 bases and 3 bases, there was a span of 8 bases. This CDR3 contains 11 residues. Germline CDR1 is SNHLY and CDR2 is FYNNEI. The CDR3 region is CASGRNYEQYF. The CDR3 DNA follows: TGTGCCAGCGGGAGGAACTACGAGCAGTACTTC.

V gene TRBV9 combines with J gene TRBJ1-2; D remains unclear. CDR3 size: 15 residues. The V end was cut by 0 bases, the J end by 4 bases, with 13 bases between. In germline, CDR1 is SGDLS, CDR2 YYNGEE. The CDR3 loop is CASSVVASGTYGYTF. CDR3 nucleotide sequence: TGTGCCAGCAGCGTAGTAGCGAGTGGAACCTATGGCTACACCTTC.

The rearrangement joins TRBV5-1 to TRBJ2-1, with a possible D match to TRBD1 (6 bases). CDR1 and CDR2 (germline): SGHRS, YFSETQ. There are 14 residues in the CDR3. Trimming shortened V by 7 bases and J by 7 bases, and 18 bases separated the two germline ends. The CDR3, as DNA: TGCGCCAGCTCCCCACAGGGTGGTAGGAATGAGCAGTTCTTC. Protein: CASSPQGGRNEQFF.

In the case of this clone: Other DNA sequences in the same sample also yield this CDR3. V usage is TRBV27 and J usage is TRBJ1-2; a possible D gene is TRBD1 (6 bases). Trimming stripped 2 bases from V and 8 bases from J, with 9 bases between. The CDR3 spans 12 residues. The germline gives CDR1 MNHEY, CDR2 SMNVEV (reference sequence). The CDR3 spells CASSLGGRGYTF. CDR3 in DNA: TGTGCCAGCAGTTTAGGGGGCCGAGGCTACACCTTC.

CDR3 sequence (DNA): TGTGCCACCAGCTCTGCGGGACTGAACTCTGGAAACACCATATATTTT. It is translated as CATSSAGLNSGNTIYF. This rearrangement joins TRBV15 to TRBJ1-3, with D perhaps matching TRBD1 (5 bases). Germline CDR1 and CDR2: LNHNV and YYDKDF (reference sequence). The CDR3 totals 16 residues. With 5 bases removed from V and 0 bases from J, the gap between germline ends came to 14 bases.

The genes are TRBV5-1 and TRBJ2-6; D gene unclear. The CDR3 covers 17 residues. V gave up 0 bases and J gave up 0 bases, with 10 bases separating them. Germline-derived CDR1 and CDR2 are SGHRS and YFSETQ. The CDR3 is CASSLGSGGSGANVLTF. The CDR3, as DNA: TGCGCCAGCAGCTTGGGCAGTGGCGGCTCTGGGGCCAACGTCCTGACTTTC.

The rearrangement joins TRBV5-1 to TRBJ2-1, with TRBD2 identical over 7 bases. CDR3 length: 15 residues. V dropped 1 base and J dropped 4; count of bases not matched to a gene: 5. CDR1 and CDR2 (germline): SGHRS, YFSETQ. The CDR3 region is CASSLRSGTYNEQFF. CDR3 DNA sequence: TGCGCCAGCAGCTTGAGAAGCGGGACTTACAATGAGCAGTTCTTC.

The V and J genes are TRBV6-6 and TRBJ1-1, with TRBD1 matching 8 bases. The junction had 6 bases not matched to a gene; V was cut back by 6 bases and J by 0 bases. Looked up from germline, CDR1 is MNHNY and CDR2 is SVGAGI (reference sequence). The CDR3 is 15 residues long. The CDR3 loop is CASSPGTGMNTEAFF. Here the CDR3 DNA reads TGTGCCAGCAGCCCCGGGACAGGCATGAACACTGAAGCTTTCTTT.

This rearrangement joins TRBV7-8 to TRBJ1-4; 7 bases line up with TRBD1. Per the germline V gene, CDR1 is SGHVS and CDR2 is FQNEAQ. V lost 1 base and J lost 4; bases outside the gene matches: 3. The CDR3 is 15 residues long. CDR3 region: CASSLGQGINEKLFF. The CDR3, as DNA: TGTGCCAGCAGCTTAGGACAGGGAATTAATGAAAAACTGTTTTTT.

V gene TRBV2 combines with J gene TRBJ2-1; perhaps TRBD2 as D (5 bases). CDR1 and CDR2 from the germline V gene are SNHLY and FYNNEI. There are 13 residues in the CDR3. V lost 2 bases and J lost 10, with 12 bases in between. The CDR3 region is CASSERRLEEQFF. CDR3 in DNA: TGTGCCAGCAGTGAAAGGAGGCTTGAGGAGCAGTTCTTC.

This clone has only one observation. The rearrangement joins TRBV18 to TRBJ1-2, with TRBD1 matching 7 bases. The germline gives CDR1 KGHSH, CDR2 LQKENI. Trimming at V came to 2 bases and at J to 4 bases, leaving 13 bases not matched to a gene. The CDR3 contains 17 residues. The CDR3 DNA reads TGTGCCAGCTCACCAGGGTCCGGGACAGTGCCTCGCTATGGCTACACCTTC. Translation gives CASSPGSGTVPRYGYTF. Full variable domain (remainder filled in from reference TRBV18 and TRBJ1-2): NAGVMQNPRHLVRRRGQEARLRCSPMKGHSHVYWYRQLPEEGLKFMVYLQKENIIDESGMPKERFSAEFPKEGPSILRIQQVVRGDSAAYFCASSPGSGTVPRYGYTFGSGTRLTVV.

V usage is TRBV29-1 and J usage is TRBJ2-5; D remains ambiguous. Germline CDR1 and CDR2: SQVTM and ANQGSEA. The CDR3 has 10 amino acids. The V end was cut by 2 bases, the J end by 5 bases, with 3 bases between. The CDR3 coding sequence is TGCAGCGTTGAACTGGAGACCCAGTACTTC. This codes for CSVELETQYF.

There are a few counts of this clone. This chain connects TRBV7-2 to TRBJ1-5; 7 bases agree with TRBD1. This CDR3 is 16 amino acids long. J gave up 4 bases and V 5 bases, and 11 bases lay outside the gene matches. Per the germline V gene, CDR1 is SGHTA and CDR2 is FQGNSA. The CDR3 nucleotides are TGTGCCAGCAGCCCGCAGGGGCACAGGGGTAATCAGCCCCAGCATTTT. It encodes CASSPQGHRGNQPQHF.

The rearrangement joins TRBV5-1 to TRBJ2-7; 9 nucleotides line up with TRBD1. CDR3 length: 17 residues. V was clipped by 4 bases and J by 4 bases; unmatched bases: 15. Germline V gene sequence: CDR1 SGHRS, CDR2 YFSETQ. CDR3 protein: CASSGGSTGQGRYEQYF. The DNA for the CDR3 is TGCGCCAGCAGCGGGGGATCGACGGGACAGGGAAGGTACGAGCAGTACTTC.

The gene calls are TRBV6-6 and TRBJ1-5; a possible D gene is TRBD1 (6 bases). The CDR3 consists of 13 residues. Germline loops: CDR1 MNHNY, CDR2 SVGAGI (reference sequence). Trimming cost V 8 bases and J 4 bases, with 12 bases left between them. CDR3 amino acids: CASGGQLNQPQHF. For the CDR3, the DNA is TGTGCCAGCGGAGGACAGCTTAATCAGCCCCAGCATTTT.

This clone was counted at least ten times. The chain links TRBV6-4 to TRBJ2-3; 12 bases line up with TRBD2. The germline gives CDR1 MRHNA, CDR2 SNTAGT. Unmatched junction bases numbered 5, after V lost 5 bases and J lost 2 bases. The CDR3 is made up of 16 amino acids. Written as DNA, the CDR3 is TGTGCCAGCAGTTCTCTAGCGGGGGGGACCACAGATACGCAGTATTTT. This codes for CASSSLAGGTTDTQYF.

V and J are TRBV5-4 and TRBJ1-4; tentatively, D is TRBD1 (5 bases). The CDR3 length is 14 residues. CDR1 is SGHNT and CDR2 is YYREEE in the germline V gene (reference sequence). V lost 1 base, J lost 5 bases, and 9 bases lay in between. The CDR3 reads CASSLMSGNEKLFF. The CDR3 DNA is TGTGCCAGCAGCTTGATGTCAGGGAATGAAAAACTGTTTTTT.

The V call is TRBV5-1, the J call TRBJ2-3; weak D call: TRBD2 (5 bases). The germline V and J ends were trimmed by 5 bases and 4 bases, with 5 bases remaining between them. CDR1 is SGHRS, CDR2 YFSETQ, per germline. The CDR3 has 11 residues. CDR3 loop: CASRRADTQYF. The CDR3 coding sequence is TGCGCCAGCAGGAGGGCAGATACGCAGTATTTT.

V and J are TRBV9 and TRBJ1-4, with 8 bases aligning to TRBD1. J was trimmed by 3 bases and V by 4 bases; bases with no gene match: 5. CDR1 and CDR2 (germline): SGDLS, YYNGEE. The CDR3 is 15 amino acids. CDR3 region: CASSYAGGPNEKLFF. The CDR3 DNA reads TGTGCCAGCAGCTACGCAGGGGGCCCTAATGAAAAACTGTTTTTT. The full variable domain, completed using reference TRBV9 and TRBJ1-4, is DSGVTQTPKHLITATGQRVTLRCSPRSGDLSVYWYQQSLDQGLQFLIQYYNGEERAKGNILERFSAQQFPDLHSELNLSSLELGDSALYFCASSYAGGPNEKLFFGSGTQLSVL.

This clone appeared a single time. The gene calls are TRBV7-6 and TRBJ2-2; 7 bases are a match to TRBD2. J lost 3 bases, V lost 6 bases, and 7 bases had no gene match. The CDR3 has 15 residues. Germline V CDR1 and CDR2: SGHVS, FNYEAQ. The CDR3 coding sequence is TGTGCCAGCAGTAGATGGACTAGAGACACCGGGGAGCTGTTTTTT. Translating it yields CASSRWTRDTGELFF.

This rearrangement joins TRBV7-9 to TRBJ1-5, with 8 bases that match TRBD1. CDR1 and CDR2 (germline): SEHNR, FQNEAQ (reference sequence). The CDR3 has 17 residues. V was clipped by 1 base and J by 3 bases; unmatched bases: 8. In nucleotides, the CDR3 is TGTGCCAGCAGCTTAGGGACAGGGATACCGTTCAATCAGCCCCAGCATTTT. Translated, it gives CASSLGTGIPFNQPQHF.